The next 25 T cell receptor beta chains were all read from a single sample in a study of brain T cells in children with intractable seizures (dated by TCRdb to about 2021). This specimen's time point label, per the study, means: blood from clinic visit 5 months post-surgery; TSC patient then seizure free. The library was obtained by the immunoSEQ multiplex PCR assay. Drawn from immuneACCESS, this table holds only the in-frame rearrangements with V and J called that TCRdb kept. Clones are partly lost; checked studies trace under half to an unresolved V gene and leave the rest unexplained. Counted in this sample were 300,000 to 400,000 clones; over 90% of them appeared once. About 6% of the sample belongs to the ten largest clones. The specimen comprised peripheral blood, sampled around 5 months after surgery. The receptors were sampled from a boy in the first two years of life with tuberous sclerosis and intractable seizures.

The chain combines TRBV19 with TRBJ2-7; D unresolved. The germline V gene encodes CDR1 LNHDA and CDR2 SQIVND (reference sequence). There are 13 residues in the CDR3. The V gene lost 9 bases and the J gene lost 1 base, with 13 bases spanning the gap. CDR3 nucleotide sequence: TGTGCCAGCTCTTTACGTCCATCCTACGAGCAGTACTTC. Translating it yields CASSLRPSYEQYF.

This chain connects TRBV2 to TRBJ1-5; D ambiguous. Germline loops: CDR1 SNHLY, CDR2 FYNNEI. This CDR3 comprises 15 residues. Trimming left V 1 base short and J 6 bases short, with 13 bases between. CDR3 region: CASSEGEGRGQPQHF. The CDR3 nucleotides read TGTGCCAGCAGTGAAGGGGAGGGTCGCGGTCAGCCCCAGCATTTT.

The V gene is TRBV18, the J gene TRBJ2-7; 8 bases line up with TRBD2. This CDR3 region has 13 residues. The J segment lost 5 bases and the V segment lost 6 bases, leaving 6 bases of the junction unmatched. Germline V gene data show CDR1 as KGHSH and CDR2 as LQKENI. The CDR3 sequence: CASSFGRGDEQYF. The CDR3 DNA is TGTGCCAGCTCCTTCGGGAGGGGCGACGAGCAGTACTTC. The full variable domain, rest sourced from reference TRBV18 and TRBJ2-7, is NAGVMQNPRHLVRRRGQEARLRCSPMKGHSHVYWYRQLPEEGLKFMVYLQKENIIDESGMPKERFSAEFPKEGPSILRIQQVVRGDSAAYFCASSFGRGDEQYFGPGTRLTVT.

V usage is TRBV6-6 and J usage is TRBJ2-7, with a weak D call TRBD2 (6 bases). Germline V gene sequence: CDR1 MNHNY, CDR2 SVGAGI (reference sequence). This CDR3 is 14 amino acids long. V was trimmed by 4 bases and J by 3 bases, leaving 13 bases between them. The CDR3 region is CASSSTRLSYEQYF. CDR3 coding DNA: TGTGCCAGCAGTTCGACTAGGCTGAGCTACGAGCAGTACTTC.

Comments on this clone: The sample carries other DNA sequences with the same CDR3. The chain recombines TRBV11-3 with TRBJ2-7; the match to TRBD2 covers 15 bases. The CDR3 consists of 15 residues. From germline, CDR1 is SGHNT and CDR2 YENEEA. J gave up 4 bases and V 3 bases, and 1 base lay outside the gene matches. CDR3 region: CASSLGLAGGYEQYF. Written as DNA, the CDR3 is TGTGCCAGCAGCTTGGGACTAGCGGGAGGTTACGAGCAGTACTTC.

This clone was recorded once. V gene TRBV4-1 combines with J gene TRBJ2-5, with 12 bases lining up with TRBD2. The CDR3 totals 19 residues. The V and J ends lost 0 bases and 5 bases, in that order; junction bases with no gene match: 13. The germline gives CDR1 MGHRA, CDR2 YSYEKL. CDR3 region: CASSQDSGASGGARETQYF. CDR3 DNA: TGCGCCAGCAGCCAAGATAGTGGGGCTAGCGGGGGGGCCCGGGAGACCCAGTACTTC.

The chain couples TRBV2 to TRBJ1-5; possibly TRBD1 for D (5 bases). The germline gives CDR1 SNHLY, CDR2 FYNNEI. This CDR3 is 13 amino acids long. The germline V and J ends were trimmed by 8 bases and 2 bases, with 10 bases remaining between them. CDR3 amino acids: CASYEGRNQPQHF. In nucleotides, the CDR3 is TGTGCCAGCTACGAGGGGCGCAATCAGCCCCAGCATTTT.

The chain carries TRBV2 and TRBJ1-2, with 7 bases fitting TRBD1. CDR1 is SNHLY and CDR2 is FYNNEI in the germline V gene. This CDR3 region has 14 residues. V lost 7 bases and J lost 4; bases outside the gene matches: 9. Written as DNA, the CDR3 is TGTGCCAGCACCGGGAGTGGGACAGCCTATGGCTACACCTTC. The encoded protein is CASTGSGTAYGYTF.

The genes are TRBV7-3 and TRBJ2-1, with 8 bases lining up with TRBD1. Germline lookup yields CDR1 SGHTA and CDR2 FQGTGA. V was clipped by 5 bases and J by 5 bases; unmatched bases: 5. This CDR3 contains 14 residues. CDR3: CASSPQGANNEQFF. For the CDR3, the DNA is TGTGCCAGCAGCCCTCAGGGGGCCAACAATGAGCAGTTCTTC.

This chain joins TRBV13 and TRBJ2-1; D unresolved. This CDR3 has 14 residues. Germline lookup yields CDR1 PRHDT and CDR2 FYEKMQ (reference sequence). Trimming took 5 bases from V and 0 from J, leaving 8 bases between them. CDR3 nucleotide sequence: TGTGCCAGCAGCAGAGAGAGCTCCTACAATGAGCAGTTCTTC. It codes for CASSRESSYNEQFF.

CDR3 loop: CASSSGTGVSIQYF. The DNA of the CDR3 is TGTGCCAGCAGCTCCGGGACAGGGGTTTCCATTCAGTACTTC. The V gene is TRBV5-4, the J gene TRBJ2-4; 10 bases line up with TRBD1. The germline gives CDR1 SGHNT, CDR2 YYREEE (reference sequence). The CDR3 spans 14 residues. With 3 bases clipped from V and 9 bases from J, the junction kept 6 bases outside the gene matches.

CDR3 coding DNA: TGTGCCAGCAGCGTAGAGCGTCAAGGGGATGGCTACACCTTC. Protein product: CASSVERQGDGYTF. The chain uses TRBV9 and TRBJ1-2, with a possible D match to TRBD1 (5 bases). The CDR3 spans 14 residues. The germline V gene encodes CDR1 SGDLS and CDR2 YYNGEE. The germline V and J ends were trimmed by 0 bases and 6 bases, with 12 bases remaining between them.

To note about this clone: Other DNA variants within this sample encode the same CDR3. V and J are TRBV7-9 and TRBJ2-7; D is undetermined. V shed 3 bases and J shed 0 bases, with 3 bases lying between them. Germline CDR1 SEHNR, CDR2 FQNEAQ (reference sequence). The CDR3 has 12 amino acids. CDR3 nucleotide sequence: TGTGCCAGCAGCTTGAGCTCCTACGAGCAGTACTTC. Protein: CASSLSSYEQYF.

The CDR3 region is CAGDRGYNEQFF. CDR3 coding DNA: TGTGCCGGGGATCGCGGCTACAATGAGCAGTTCTTC. This chain connects TRBV28 to TRBJ2-1; D not certain. Looked up from germline, CDR1 is MDHEN and CDR2 is SYDVKM. V was pared by 11 bases and J by 3 bases, with 11 bases between. The CDR3 has 12 residues.

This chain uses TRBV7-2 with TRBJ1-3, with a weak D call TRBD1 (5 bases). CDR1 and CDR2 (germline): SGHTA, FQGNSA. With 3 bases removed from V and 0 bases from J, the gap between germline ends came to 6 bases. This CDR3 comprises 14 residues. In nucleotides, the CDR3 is TGTGCCAGCAGCTTCGGGGCCTCTGGAAACACCATATATTTT. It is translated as CASSFGASGNTIYF.

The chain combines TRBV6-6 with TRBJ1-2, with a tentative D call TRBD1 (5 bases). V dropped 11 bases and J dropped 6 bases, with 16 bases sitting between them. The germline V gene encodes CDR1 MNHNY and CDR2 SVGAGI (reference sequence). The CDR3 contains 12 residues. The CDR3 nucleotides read TGTGCCGGCTCCGGGACGGAAAATGGCTACACCTTC. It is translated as CAGSGTENGYTF.

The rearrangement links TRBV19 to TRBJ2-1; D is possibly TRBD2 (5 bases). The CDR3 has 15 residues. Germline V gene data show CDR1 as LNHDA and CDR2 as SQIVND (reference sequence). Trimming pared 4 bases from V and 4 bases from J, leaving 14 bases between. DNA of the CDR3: TGTGCCAGTAGTAATTACGCGGGCCTTTACAATGAGCAGTTCTTC. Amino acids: CASSNYAGLYNEQFF. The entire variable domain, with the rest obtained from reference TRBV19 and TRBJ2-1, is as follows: DGGITQSPKYLFRKEGQNVTLSCEQNLNHDAMYWYRQDPGQGLRLIYYSQIVNDFQKGDIAEGYSVSREKKESFPLTVTSAQKNPTAFYLCASSNYAGLYNEQFFGPGTRLTVL.

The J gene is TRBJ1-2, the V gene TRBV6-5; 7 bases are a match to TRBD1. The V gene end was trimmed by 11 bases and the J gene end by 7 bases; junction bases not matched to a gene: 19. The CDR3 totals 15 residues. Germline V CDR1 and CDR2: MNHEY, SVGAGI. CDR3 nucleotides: TGTGCCGGGGAAGACAGGGAAAATAGCATTGGTGGCTACACCTTC. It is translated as CAGEDRENSIGGYTF.

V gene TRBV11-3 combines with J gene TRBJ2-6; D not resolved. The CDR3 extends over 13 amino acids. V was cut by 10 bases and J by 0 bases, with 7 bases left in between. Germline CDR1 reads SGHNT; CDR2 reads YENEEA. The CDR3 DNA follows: TGTGCCACCACAGCCTCTGGGGCCAACGTCCTGACTTTC. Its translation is CATTASGANVLTF.

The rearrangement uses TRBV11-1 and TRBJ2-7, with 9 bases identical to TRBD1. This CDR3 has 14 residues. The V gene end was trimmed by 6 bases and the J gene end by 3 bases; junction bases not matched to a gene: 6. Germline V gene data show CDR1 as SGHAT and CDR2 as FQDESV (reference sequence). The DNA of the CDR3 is TGTGCCAGCAGTTCGGGGACAGGGAGCTACGAGCAGTACTTC. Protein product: CASSSGTGSYEQYF.

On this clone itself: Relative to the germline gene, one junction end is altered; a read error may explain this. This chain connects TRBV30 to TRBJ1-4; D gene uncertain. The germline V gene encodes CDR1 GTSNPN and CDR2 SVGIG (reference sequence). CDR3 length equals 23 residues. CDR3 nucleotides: TGTACCTGGAGTCCCCCCTCATGGAATTGGAATGCCCGGAGGAATGGCCCTAATGAAAAACTGTTTTTT. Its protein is CTWSPPSWNWNARRNGPNEKLFF. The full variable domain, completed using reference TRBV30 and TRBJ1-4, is SQTIHQWPATLVQPVGSPLSLECTVEGTSNPNLYWYRQAAGRGLQLLFYSVGIGQISSEVPQNLSASRPQDRQFILSSKKLLLSDSGFYLCTWSPPSWNWNARRNGPNEKLFFGSGTQLSVL.

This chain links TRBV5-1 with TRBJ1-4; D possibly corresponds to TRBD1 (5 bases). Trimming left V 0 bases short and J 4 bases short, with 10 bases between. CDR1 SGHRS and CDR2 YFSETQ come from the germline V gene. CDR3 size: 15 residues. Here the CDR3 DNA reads TGCGCCAGCAGCTTGGTCGGGGACCGTAATGAAAAACTGTTTTTT. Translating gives CASSLVGDRNEKLFF. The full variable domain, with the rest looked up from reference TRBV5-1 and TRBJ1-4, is KAGVTQTPRYLIKTRGQQVTLSCSPISGHRSVSWYQQTPGQGLQFLFEYFSETQRNKGNFPGRFSGRQFSNSRSEMNVSTLELGDSALYLCASSLVGDRNEKLFFGSGTQLSVL.

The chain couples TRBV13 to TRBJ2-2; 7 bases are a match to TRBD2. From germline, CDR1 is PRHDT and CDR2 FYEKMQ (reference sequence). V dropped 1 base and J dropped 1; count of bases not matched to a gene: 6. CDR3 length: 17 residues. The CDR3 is CASSLELASGNTGELFF. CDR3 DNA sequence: TGTGCCAGCAGCTTAGAATTGGCTAGCGGGAACACCGGGGAGCTGTTTTTT. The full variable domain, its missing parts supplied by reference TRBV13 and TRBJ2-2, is AAGVIQSPRHLIKEKRETATLKCYPIPRHDTVYWYQQGPGQDPQFLISFYEKMQSDKGSIPDRFSAQQFSDYHSELNMSSLELGDSALYFCASSLELASGNTGELFFGEGSRLTVL.

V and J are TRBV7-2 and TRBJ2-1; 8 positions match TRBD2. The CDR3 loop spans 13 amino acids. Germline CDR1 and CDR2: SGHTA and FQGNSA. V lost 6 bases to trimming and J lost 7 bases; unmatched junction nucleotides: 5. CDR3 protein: CASRRLASNEQFF. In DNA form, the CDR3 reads TGTGCCAGCAGGAGACTAGCGTCAAATGAGCAGTTCTTC.

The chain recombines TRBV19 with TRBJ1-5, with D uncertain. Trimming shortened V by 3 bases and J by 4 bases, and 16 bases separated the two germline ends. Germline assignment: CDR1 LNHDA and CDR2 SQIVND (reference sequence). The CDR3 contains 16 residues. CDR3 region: CASSIKVGGTNQPQHF. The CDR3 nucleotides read TGTGCCAGTAGTATTAAAGTCGGCGGTACAAATCAGCCCCAGCATTTT. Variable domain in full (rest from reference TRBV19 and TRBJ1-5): DGGITQSPKYLFRKEGQNVTLSCEQNLNHDAMYWYRQDPGQGLRLIYYSQIVNDFQKGDIAEGYSVSREKKESFPLTVTSAQKNPTAFYLCASSIKVGGTNQPQHFGDGTRLSIL.